These 22 T cell receptor beta chains share one sample of origin, sequenced in a study of T cells after yellow fever vaccination. TCRdb fed the 5' RACE reads into MiXCR, producing one record per CDR3 protein. The sample carries about 550,000 distinct CDR3 sequences, roughly 19% recorded once. Sequencing used PBMCs, obtained 15 days after the yellow fever booster vaccination. These receptors originate from a man aged 30 to 39 who received the YFV17D yellow fever vaccine.

DNA for the CDR3: TGTGCCAGCAGCCAGCAACAAGGATACAGTCTGTTCTTC. It specifies CASSQQQGYSLFF. The chain combines TRBV6-1 with TRBJ2-1; D remains unclear. V was trimmed by 6 bases and J by 15 bases, leaving 21 bases between them. Germline values: CDR1 MNHNS, CDR2 SASEGT. The CDR3 consists of 13 residues.

This rearrangement joins TRBV10-3 to TRBJ1-4, with TRBD1 identical over 8 bases. Germline loops: CDR1 ENHRY, CDR2 SYGVKD. CDR3 size: 17 residues. Losses at the gene ends were 5 bases for V and 4 bases for J; bases not matched to a gene: 12. The CDR3 DNA follows: TGTGCCATCAGTCCCACCTCTCAGGGGGCGCATAATGAAAAACTGTTTTTT. Translating gives CAISPTSQGAHNEKLFF.

This clonotype has a handful of counts. The chain uses TRBV7-2 and TRBJ2-1; TRBD1 aligns across 8 bases. The CDR3 is 17 amino acids. Germline assignment: CDR1 SGHTA and CDR2 FQGNSA. V was pared by 1 base and J by 7 bases, with 12 bases of the junction left unmatched. This CDR3 is CASSLGPPGGAVNEQFF. CDR3 nucleotides: TGTGCCAGCAGCTTAGGTCCGCCAGGGGGCGCGGTAAATGAGCAGTTCTTC.

This clonotype occurred a few times. The rearrangement joins TRBV6-5 to TRBJ2-7; 11 nucleotides agree with TRBD2. CDR3 length: 15 residues. Per germline, CDR1 MNHEY and CDR2 SVGAGI. After removal of 6 bases from V and 4 bases from J, the junction contained 8 bases not matched to a gene. CDR3 loop: CASSQRLAGSYEQYF. CDR3 nucleotide sequence: TGTGCCAGCAGCCAAAGACTAGCGGGAAGTTACGAGCAGTACTTC.

This clonotype has just a few counts. The gene calls are TRBV24-1 and TRBJ1-1; D perhaps matches TRBD1 (5 bases). Germline V gene data show CDR1 as KGHDR and CDR2 as SFDVKD. Trimming pared 4 bases from V and 1 base from J, leaving 6 bases between. This CDR3 is built from 13 residues. The CDR3 DNA reads TGTGCCACCAGTGACGGGACGAACACTGAAGCTTTCTTT. Its translation: CATSDGTNTEAFF.

This clonotype was found a few times. The chain carries TRBV5-1 and TRBJ1-5; D might be TRBD1 (5 bases). This CDR3 has 14 amino acids. The germline gives CDR1 SGHRS, CDR2 YFSETQ. Trimming stripped 0 bases from V and 8 bases from J, with 12 bases between. CDR3 DNA: TGCGCCAGCAGCTTGGGGGACCCCGTGGAGCCCCAGCATTTT. Translated, it gives CASSLGDPVEPQHF.

The J gene is TRBJ2-1, the V gene TRBV11-2, with D perhaps matching TRBD2 (6 bases). The CDR3 consists of 18 residues. V was shortened by 5 bases and J by 0 bases, with 20 bases between the two germline ends. Germline loops: CDR1 SGHAT, CDR2 FQNNGV. CDR3 DNA: TGTGCCAGCAGCCTGCCCTTTCGGGGGAGAAACTCCTACAATGAGCAGTTCTTC. This gives the protein CASSLPFRGRNSYNEQFF.

The V gene is TRBV6-1, the J gene TRBJ2-1; D tentatively reads TRBD1 or TRBD2 (5 bases each). Per germline, CDR1 MNHNS and CDR2 SASEGT. This CDR3 has 14 amino acids. V lost 6 bases and J 10 bases, leaving 19 bases between the germline ends. Here the CDR3 reads CASRSGTQVKEQFF. Written as DNA, the CDR3 is TGTGCCAGCAGGTCCGGGACGCAGGTAAAAGAGCAGTTCTTC.

This clonotype turned up a few times. The chain links TRBV3-1 to TRBJ2-2; the D is unclear. The germline CDR1 and CDR2 sequences are LGHDT and YNNKEL (reference sequence). The CDR3 extends over 15 amino acids. Trimming took off 1 base at V and 4 bases at J, with 10 bases between the two ends. The CDR3 protein is CASSQALPVTGELFF. CDR3 bases: TGTGCCAGCAGCCAAGCGCTGCCGGTCACCGGGGAGCTGTTTTTT.

The chain uses TRBV7-9 and TRBJ2-2, with TRBD2 as a possible D gene (5 bases). Germline-derived CDR1 and CDR2 are SEHNR and FQNEAQ (reference sequence). V lost 3 bases and J 4 bases, leaving 18 bases between the germline ends. The CDR3 contains 17 residues. In DNA form, the CDR3 reads TGTGCCAGCAGCTTCGCGGAGGAATTTCGGGGCACCGGGGAGCTGTTTTTT. This translates into CASSFAEEFRGTGELFF.

The chain has TRBV5-4 and TRBJ1-1; D might be TRBD1 (5 bases). Trimming removed 5 bases from V and 5 bases from J, with 19 bases in between. Germline lookup yields CDR1 SGHNT and CDR2 YYREEE (reference sequence). The CDR3 extends over 15 amino acids. CDR3 region: CASRVDTEVVTEAFF. CDR3 sequence (DNA): TGTGCCAGCAGGGTGGACACGGAGGTCGTGACTGAAGCTTTCTTT.

The J gene is TRBJ2-7, the V gene TRBV5-1, with 8 bases lining up with TRBD2. Trimming removed 4 bases from V and 2 bases from J; junction bases left unmatched: 8. The CDR3 spans 15 residues. Germline CDR1 is SGHRS and CDR2 is YFSETQ. The CDR3 is CASSPGVSGTYEQYF. CDR3 DNA sequence: TGCGCCAGCAGCCCGGGCGTTAGCGGGACCTACGAGCAGTACTTC.

This clonotype has more than one count but fewer than ten. This chain links TRBV7-9 with TRBJ2-7; D uncertain. V lost 0 bases to trimming and J lost 2 bases, with 8 bases between them. Germline V gene lookup returns CDR1 SEHNR and CDR2 FQNEAQ (reference sequence). The CDR3 is made up of 14 amino acids. The CDR3 DNA sequence: TGTGCCAGCAGCTTAGCCTGGAGTCCCTACGAGCAGTACTTC. Protein sequence: CASSLAWSPYEQYF.

This clonotype was detected only a few times. The rearrangement links TRBV30 to TRBJ2-3; D ambiguous. Trimming pared 0 bases from V and 4 bases from J, leaving 8 bases between. The CDR3 extends over 13 amino acids. Germline V gene lookup returns CDR1 GTSNPN and CDR2 SVGIG (reference sequence). CDR3: CAWSVWVADTQYF. DNA of the CDR3: TGTGCCTGGAGTGTTTGGGTAGCAGATACGCAGTATTTT.

This chain connects TRBV29-1 to TRBJ2-3; unclear D gene. V was shortened by 7 bases and J by 6 bases, with 8 bases between the two germline ends. This CDR3 is built from 10 residues. Germline V gene lookup returns CDR1 SQVTM and CDR2 ANQGSEA. Here the CDR3 DNA reads TGCAGCGCTGGGGTGGATACGCAGTATTTT. Residues: CSAGVDTQYF.

V gene TRBV29-1 combines with J gene TRBJ2-7, with 7 bases lining up with TRBD2. This CDR3 comprises 14 residues. CDR1 and CDR2 from the germline V gene are SQVTM and ANQGSEA. Germline trimming cut 3 bases from V and 3 bases from J; bases unmatched to any gene: 8. As DNA, the CDR3 is TGCAGCGTTGAGGGGCTAGCGGATAACTACGAGCAGTACTTC. Its translation is CSVEGLADNYEQYF.

This chain links TRBV5-5 with TRBJ2-5, with 10 bases aligning to TRBD2. Germline loops: CDR1 SGHKS, CDR2 YYEKEE (reference sequence). This CDR3 contains 14 residues. Trimming cost V 4 bases and J 6 bases; bases outside gene matches: 6. This CDR3 is CASSRTSGIKTQYF. CDR3 DNA: TGTGCCAGCAGCAGAACTAGCGGGATAAAGACCCAGTACTTC.

This clonotype was picked up a small number of times. This chain links TRBV29-1 with TRBJ2-1; 13 bases align to TRBD2. V shed 0 bases, J shed 8 bases, and the junction held 10 bases outside the gene matches. This CDR3 spans 17 amino acids. In germline, CDR1 is SQVTM, CDR2 ANQGSEA. The CDR3 coding sequence is TGCAGCGTTGAAGATCAACTTGGACTAGCGGGAGAAGATGAGCAGTTCTTC. It is translated as CSVEDQLGLAGEDEQFF.

The chain combines TRBV6-5 with TRBJ2-1; no definite D call. V dropped 2 bases and J dropped 5 bases, with 13 bases sitting between them. From germline, CDR1 is MNHEY and CDR2 SVGAGI. The CDR3 consists of 15 residues. The CDR3 DNA follows: TGTGCCAGCAGTTACCTCCCCGCGCCCAACAATGAGCAGTTCTTC. This sequence encodes CASSYLPAPNNEQFF.

V usage is TRBV7-9 and J usage is TRBJ2-2; possible D gene TRBD1, 5 bases. The CDR3 contains 15 residues. CDR1 SEHNR and CDR2 FQNEAQ come from the germline V gene (reference sequence). Trimming took 1 base from V and 4 from J, leaving 10 bases between them. This chain's CDR3 is CASSLVGAGTGELFF. The CDR3, as DNA: TGTGCCAGCAGCTTAGTAGGGGCCGGCACCGGGGAGCTGTTTTTT.

This clonotype was counted only a few times. The chain employs TRBV3-1 and TRBJ1-3; tentatively, D is TRBD1 (5 bases). The CDR3 covers 16 residues. V gave up 3 bases and J gave up 8 bases, with 20 bases separating them. The germline CDR1 and CDR2 sequences are LGHDT and YNNKEL (reference sequence). CDR3 bases: TGTGCCAGCAGCCACGCTGCGGACACCCTACGATACACCATATATTTT. This translates into CASSHAADTLRYTIYF.

The V call is TRBV12-3 or TRBV12-4, the J call TRBJ2-1; D is uncertain. The CDR3 loop spans 12 amino acids. Trimming shortened V by 5 bases and J by 7 bases, and 9 bases separated the two germline ends. The DNA of the CDR3 is TGTGCCAGCAGTCGACCGTGGAATGAGCAGTTCTTC. It yields the protein CASSRPWNEQFF.